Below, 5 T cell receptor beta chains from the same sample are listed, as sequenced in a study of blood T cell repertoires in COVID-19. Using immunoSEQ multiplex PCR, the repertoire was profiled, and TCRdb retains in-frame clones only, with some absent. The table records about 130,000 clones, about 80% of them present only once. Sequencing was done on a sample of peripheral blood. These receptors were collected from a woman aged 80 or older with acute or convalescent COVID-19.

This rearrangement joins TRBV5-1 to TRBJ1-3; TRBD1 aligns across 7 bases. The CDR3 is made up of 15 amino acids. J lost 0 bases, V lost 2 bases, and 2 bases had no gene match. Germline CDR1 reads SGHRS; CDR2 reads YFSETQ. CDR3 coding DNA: TGCGCCAGCAGCTTAGGGACAGTCTCTGGAAACACCATATATTTT. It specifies CASSLGTVSGNTIYF.

The CDR3 loop reads CASSPRGLAGGPTELFF. The CDR3 DNA reads as TGTGCCAGTAGTCCAAGGGGACTAGCGGGGGGGCCCACGGAGCTGTTTTTT. This chain uses TRBV19 with TRBJ2-2, with 16 bases identical to TRBD2. V was pared by 5 bases and J by 10 bases, with 10 bases of the junction left unmatched. The germline CDR1 and CDR2 sequences are LNHDA and SQIVND (reference sequence). The CDR3 has 17 amino acids.

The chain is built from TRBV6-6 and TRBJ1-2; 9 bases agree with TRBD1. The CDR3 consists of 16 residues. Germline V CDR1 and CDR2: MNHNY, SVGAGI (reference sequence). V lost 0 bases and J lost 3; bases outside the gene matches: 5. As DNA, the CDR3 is TGTGCCAGCAGTTACTCGACGAGGACAGGGGACTATGGCTACACCTTC. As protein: CASSYSTRTGDYGYTF.

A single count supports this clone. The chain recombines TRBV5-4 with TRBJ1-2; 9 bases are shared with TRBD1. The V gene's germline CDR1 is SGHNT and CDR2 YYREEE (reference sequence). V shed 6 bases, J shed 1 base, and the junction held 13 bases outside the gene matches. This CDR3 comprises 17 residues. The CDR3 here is CASTPVTGQGFNYGYTF. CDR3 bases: TGTGCCAGCACACCAGTCACAGGACAGGGGTTTAACTATGGCTACACCTTC.

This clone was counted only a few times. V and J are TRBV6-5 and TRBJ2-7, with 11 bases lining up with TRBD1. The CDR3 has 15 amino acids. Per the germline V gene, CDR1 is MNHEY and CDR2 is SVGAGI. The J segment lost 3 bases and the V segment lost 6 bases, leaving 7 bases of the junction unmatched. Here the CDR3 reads CASREYGTGGYEQYF. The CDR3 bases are TGTGCCAGCAGGGAGTACGGGACAGGGGGCTACGAGCAGTACTTC.